This T cell receptor beta chain was obtained from a study of beta chain features in type 1 diabetes. Study context: Examination of sorted cells across all samples involved roughly 100 million cells.

Findings and limits, study-wide: Shorter TCRB CDR3s, moderately but significantly so, marked every one of the four CD4+ subsets in Type 1 diabetes patients. The analysis here could not establish whether HLA type shapes TCRB rearrangement.

The CDR3 loop spans 15 amino acids. Trimming removed 0 bases from V and 3 bases from J; junction bases left unmatched: 5. From germline, CDR1 is KGHSH and CDR2 LQKENI. The authors reverse transcribed all of the isolated RNA, so sequencing captured expressed TCRB transcripts. TCRdb keeps only in-frame clones here, not all; method: immunoSEQ multiplex PCR. Of about 300,000 clones listed, around an eighth were seen once; the top ten hold 0.013% to 0.015%. Via the markers CD45RO/CCR7/CD25/CD127/CD95/CD27, stem cell-like memory, regulatory, central memory and naive CD4+ cells were sorted. Worth noting for this clone: The antigen is not known.

This sequence was found in a woman aged 18 to 35 with type 1 diabetes. The gene calls are TRBV18 and TRBJ2-7; 7 bases agree with TRBD1. The specimen was naive CD4+ T cells from blood. Here the CDR3 reads CASSPPGQRDYEQYF. In DNA form, the CDR3 reads TGTGCCAGCTCACCACCGGGACAGCGAGACTACGAGCAGTACTTC.